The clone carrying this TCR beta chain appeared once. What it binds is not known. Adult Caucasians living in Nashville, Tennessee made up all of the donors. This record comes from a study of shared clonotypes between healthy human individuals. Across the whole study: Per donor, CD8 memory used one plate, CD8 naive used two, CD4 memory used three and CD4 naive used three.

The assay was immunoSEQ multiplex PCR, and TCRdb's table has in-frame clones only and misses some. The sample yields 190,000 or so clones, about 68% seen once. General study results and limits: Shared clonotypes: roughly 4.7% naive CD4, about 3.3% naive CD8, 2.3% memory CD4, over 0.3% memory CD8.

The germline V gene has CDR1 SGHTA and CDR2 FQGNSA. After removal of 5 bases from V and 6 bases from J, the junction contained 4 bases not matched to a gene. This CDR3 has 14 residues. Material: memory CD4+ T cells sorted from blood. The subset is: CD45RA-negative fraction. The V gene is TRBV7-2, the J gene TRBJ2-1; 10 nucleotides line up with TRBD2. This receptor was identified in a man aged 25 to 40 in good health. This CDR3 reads CASSPRTSGNEQFF. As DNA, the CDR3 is TGTGCCAGCAGCCCCCGGACTAGCGGCAATGAGCAGTTCTTC. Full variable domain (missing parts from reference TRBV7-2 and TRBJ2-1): GAGVSQSPSNKVTEKGKDVELRCDPISGHTALYWYRQSLGQGLEFLIYFQGNSAPDKSGLPSDRFSAERTGGSVSTLTIQRTQQEDSAVYLCASSPRTSGNEQFFGPGTRLTVL.